The 14 T cell receptor beta chains given below trace back to one sample, sequenced in a study of regulatory T cells in long-lasting Graves disease. Combining iRepertoire HTBI primers with Arm-PCR of CDR3 regions, the authors built TCR beta libraries. TCRdb ran MiXCR on the multiplex PCR reads and lists one entry per CDR3 protein. The table lists approximately 310,000 distinct CDR3 sequences, over 15% of them singletons. Documented time point: newly diagnosed GD, antithyroid drugs for less than 3 months. The authors made the TCR library using RNA they extracted from PBMCs. Sequencing was performed on peripheral blood mononuclear cells (PBMCs), taken at new diagnosis, from a patient treated with antithyroid drugs. The origin of the receptors is a female donor with Graves disease.

This clonotype was observed many times. The chain recombines TRBV5-1 with TRBJ1-4, with D tentatively TRBD1 (5 bases). Trimming pared 1 base from V and 3 bases from J, leaving 7 bases between. CDR1 is SGHRS, CDR2 YFSETQ, per germline. The CDR3 covers 14 residues. The CDR3 DNA is TGCGCCAGCAGCTTGAGGGGACCTAATGAAAAACTGTTTTTT. Residues: CASSLRGPNEKLFF.

This chain links TRBV2 with TRBJ2-5; 9 bases align to TRBD2. TRBJ2-7 matches the DNA end more closely, so the J call is doubtful. Looked up from germline, CDR1 is SNHLY and CDR2 is FYNNEI. The CDR3 spans 16 residues. CDR3 sequence (DNA): TGTGCCAGCAGTGACGAACTAGCGGGCTCCTCCTACGAGCAGTACTTC. It codes for CASSDELAGSSYEQYF.

As regards this clonotype: This is likely an artifact of a read error, given a far larger clone one base away. The chain is built from TRBV27 and TRBJ2-3, with D tentatively TRBD2 (5 bases). Near its end, the DNA agrees better with TRBJ2-1, so the J call may be wrong. Germline V gene lookup returns CDR1 MNHEY and CDR2 SMNVEV (reference sequence). The CDR3 has 16 residues. The CDR3 DNA is TGTGCCAGCAGTTTATATCGGCCTAGCCCCTACAATGAGCAGTTCTTC. Protein: CASSLYRPSPYNEQFF.

This clonotype was counted at least ten times. The V gene is TRBV29-1, the J gene TRBJ2-3; 13 bases align to TRBD2. The V and J ends lost 7 bases and 12 bases, in that order; junction bases with no gene match: 7. This CDR3 spans 12 amino acids. Germline assignment: CDR1 SQVTM and CDR2 ANQGSEA. The CDR3 protein is CSGGTSGNPQYF. CDR3 coding DNA: TGCAGCGGCGGGACTAGCGGGAACCCCCAGTATTTT.

The V call is TRBV7-2, the J call TRBJ1-5; unclear D gene. CDR1 and CDR2 (germline): SGHTA, FQGNSA. The CDR3 consists of 13 residues. The V gene lost 8 bases and the J gene lost 3 bases, with 11 bases spanning the gap. The CDR3 region has the DNA TGTGCCAGCGGAGCTTCGGACAATCAGCCCCAGCATTTT. This sequence encodes CASGASDNQPQHF.

This clonotype was seen a handful of times. This sequence may be a read error, since a much larger clone differs from it by one base. The V call is TRBV6-4, the J call TRBJ2-7; no clear D. The CDR3 has 14 amino acids. CDR1 is MRHNA, CDR2 SNTAGT, per germline. CDR3 region: CASSTSDPSYEQHF. As DNA, the CDR3 is TGTGCCAGCAGTACCTCCGACCCCTCCTACGAGCAGCACTTC.

This clonotype has at least ten counts. This sequence joins TRBV6-5 and TRBJ1-5, with D possibly TRBD1 on 6 matching bases. V shed 0 bases and J shed 3 bases, with 15 bases lying between them. The CDR3 extends over 17 amino acids. Germline V lookup: CDR1 MNHEY, CDR2 SVGAGI. The CDR3: CASSYSNSRGANQPQHF. CDR3 DNA sequence: TGTGCCAGCAGTTACTCGAATTCAAGGGGGGCCAATCAGCCCCAGCATTTT.

This clonotype has ten or more counts. This rearrangement joins TRBV5-1 to TRBJ2-2; 10 positions agree with TRBD1. This CDR3 is 16 amino acids long. Germline trimming cut 4 bases from V and 5 bases from J; bases unmatched to any gene: 8. From germline, CDR1 is SGHRS and CDR2 YFSETQ. CDR3 sequence reads: CASSHLGTGETGELFF. The CDR3 DNA follows: TGCGCCAGCAGCCACCTTGGGACAGGGGAAACCGGGGAGCTGTTTTTT.

V and J are TRBV4-2 and TRBJ2-3; a weak D match, TRBD1 (6 bases). The CDR3 totals 16 residues. Deletions cut 1 base from V and 1 base from J, with 12 bases between. CDR1 and CDR2 from the germline V gene are LGHNA and YNFKEQ. Written as DNA, the CDR3 is TGTGCCAGCAGCCAAGGGGACACCCCGGGCACAGATACGCAGTATTTT. It translates to CASSQGDTPGTDTQYF.

This clonotype was recorded many times. The J gene is TRBJ2-1, the V gene TRBV19; 8 positions match TRBD2. This CDR3 comprises 17 residues. Looked up from germline, CDR1 is LNHDA and CDR2 is SQIVND (reference sequence). Losses at the gene ends were 4 bases for V and 0 bases for J; bases not matched to a gene: 8. CDR3: CASSKSSGGSSYNEQFF. In DNA, the CDR3 is TGTGCCAGTAGTAAAAGTTCGGGAGGGAGCTCCTACAATGAGCAGTTCTTC.

As DNA, the CDR3 is TGCGCCAGCAGTTGGAGGGGGCGCCTGGGGCAGCCCCAGCATTTT. Translating it yields CASSWRGRLGQPQHF. This chain joins TRBV4-1 and TRBJ1-5; 7 bases are a match to TRBD1. In germline, CDR1 is MGHRA, CDR2 YSYEKL. The CDR3 consists of 15 residues. With 6 bases clipped from V and 7 bases from J, the junction kept 12 bases outside the gene matches.

This clonotype was recorded at least ten times. The CDR3 DNA is TGTGCCAGCAGTTACGAGGTGGGGAGCTCCTACAATGAGCAGTTCTTC. Translating gives CASSYEVGSSYNEQFF. This sequence joins TRBV6-5 and TRBJ2-1; TRBD2 might be the D (5 bases). Germline V gene data show CDR1 as MNHEY and CDR2 as SVGAGI. The CDR3 sequence is 16 residues long. Trimming took 2 bases from V and 0 from J, leaving 11 bases between them.

V usage is TRBV4-1 and J usage is TRBJ2-3; D is uncertain. Per the germline V gene, CDR1 is MGHRA and CDR2 is YSYEKL. The CDR3 has 14 amino acids. V was shortened by 1 base and J by 8 bases, with 13 bases between the two germline ends. In DNA, the CDR3 is TGCGCCAGCAGCCAAGTTAGAGACGAGTTTACGCAGTATTTT. This translates into CASSQVRDEFTQYF.

The rearrangement joins TRBV7-8 to TRBJ2-3, with 7 bases lining up with TRBD2. Germline lookup yields CDR1 SGHVS and CDR2 FQNEAQ. The CDR3 consists of 16 residues. J gave up 3 bases and V 1 base, and 7 bases lay outside the gene matches. Written as DNA, the CDR3 is TGTGCCAGCAGCTTAGACGGACTAGATACAACAGATACGCAGTATTTT. Amino acids: CASSLDGLDTTDTQYF.